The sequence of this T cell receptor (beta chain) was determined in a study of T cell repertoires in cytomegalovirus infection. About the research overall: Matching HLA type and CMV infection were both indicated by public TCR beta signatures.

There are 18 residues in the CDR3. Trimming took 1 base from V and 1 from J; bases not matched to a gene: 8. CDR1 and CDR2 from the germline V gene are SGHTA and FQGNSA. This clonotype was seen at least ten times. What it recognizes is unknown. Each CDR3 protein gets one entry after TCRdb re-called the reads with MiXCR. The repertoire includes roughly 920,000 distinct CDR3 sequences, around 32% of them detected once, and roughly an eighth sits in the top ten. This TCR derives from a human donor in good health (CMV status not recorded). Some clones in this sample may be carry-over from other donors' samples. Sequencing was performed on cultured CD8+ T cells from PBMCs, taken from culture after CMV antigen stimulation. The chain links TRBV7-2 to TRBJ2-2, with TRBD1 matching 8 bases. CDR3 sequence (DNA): TGTGCCAGCAGCTTAGAAGGGGACAGGAGACTGAACACCGGGGAGCTGTTTTTT. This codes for CASSLEGDRRLNTGELFF. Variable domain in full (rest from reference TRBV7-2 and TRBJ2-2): GAGVSQSPSNKVTEKGKDVELRCDPISGHTALYWYRQSLGQGLEFLIYFQGNSAPDKSGLPSDRFSAERTGGSVSTLTIQRTQQEDSAVYLCASSLEGDRRLNTGELFFGEGSRLTVL.